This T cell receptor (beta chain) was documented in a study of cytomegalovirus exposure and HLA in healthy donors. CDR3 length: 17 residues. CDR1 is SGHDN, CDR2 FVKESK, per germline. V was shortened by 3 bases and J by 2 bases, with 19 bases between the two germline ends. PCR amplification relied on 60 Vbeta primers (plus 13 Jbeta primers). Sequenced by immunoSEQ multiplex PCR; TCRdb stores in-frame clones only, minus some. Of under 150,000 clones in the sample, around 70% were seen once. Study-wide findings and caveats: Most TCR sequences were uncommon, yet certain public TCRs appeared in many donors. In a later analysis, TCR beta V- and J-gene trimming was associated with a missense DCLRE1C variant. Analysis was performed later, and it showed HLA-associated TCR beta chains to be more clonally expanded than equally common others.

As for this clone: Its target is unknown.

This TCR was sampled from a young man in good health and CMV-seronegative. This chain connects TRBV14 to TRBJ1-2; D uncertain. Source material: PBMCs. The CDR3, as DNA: TGTGCCAGCAGCCAGAGACTGGCCCTGACCCAAAACTATGGCTACACCTTC. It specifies CASSQRLALTQNYGYTF.